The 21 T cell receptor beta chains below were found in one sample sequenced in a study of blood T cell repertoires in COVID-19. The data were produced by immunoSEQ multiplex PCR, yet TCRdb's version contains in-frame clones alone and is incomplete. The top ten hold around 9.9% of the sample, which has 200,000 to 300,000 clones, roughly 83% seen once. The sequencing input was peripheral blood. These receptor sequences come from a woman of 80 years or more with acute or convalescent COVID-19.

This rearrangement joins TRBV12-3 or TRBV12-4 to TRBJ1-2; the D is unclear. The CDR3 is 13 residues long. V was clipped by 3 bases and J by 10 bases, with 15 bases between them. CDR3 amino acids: CASSFLGGYDYTF. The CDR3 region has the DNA TGTGCCAGCAGTTTTCTAGGCGGATACGACTACACCTTC.

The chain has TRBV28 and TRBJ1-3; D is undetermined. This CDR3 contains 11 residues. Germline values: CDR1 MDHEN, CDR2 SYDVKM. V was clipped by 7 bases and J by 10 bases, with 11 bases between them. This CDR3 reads CASMGRRTIYF. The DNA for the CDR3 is TGTGCCAGCATGGGGAGGAGGACCATATATTTT.

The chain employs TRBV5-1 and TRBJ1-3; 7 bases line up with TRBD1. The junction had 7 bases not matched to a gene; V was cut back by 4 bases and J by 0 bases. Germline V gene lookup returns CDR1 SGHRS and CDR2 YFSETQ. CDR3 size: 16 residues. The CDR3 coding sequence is TGCGCCAGCAGCGTGGGACAGCCAAACTCTGGAAACACCATATATTTT. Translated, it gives CASSVGQPNSGNTIYF. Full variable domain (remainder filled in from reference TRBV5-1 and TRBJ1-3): KAGVTQTPRYLIKTRGQQVTLSCSPISGHRSVSWYQQTPGQGLQFLFEYFSETQRNKGNFPGRFSGRQFSNSRSEMNVSTLELGDSALYLCASSVGQPNSGNTIYFGEGSWLTVV.

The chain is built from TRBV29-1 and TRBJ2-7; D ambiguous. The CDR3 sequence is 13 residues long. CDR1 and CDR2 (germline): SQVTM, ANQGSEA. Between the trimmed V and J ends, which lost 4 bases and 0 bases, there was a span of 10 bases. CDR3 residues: CSVVSRNSYEQYF. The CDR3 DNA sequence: TGCAGCGTTGTGAGCAGGAACTCCTACGAGCAGTACTTC.

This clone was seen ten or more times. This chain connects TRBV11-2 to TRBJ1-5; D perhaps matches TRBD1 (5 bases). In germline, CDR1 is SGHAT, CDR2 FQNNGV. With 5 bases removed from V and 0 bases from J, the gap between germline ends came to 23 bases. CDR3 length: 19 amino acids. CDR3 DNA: TGTGCCAGCAGCCCGATAGCGGGGCTAAGTAGGAATAGCAATCAGCCCCAGCATTTT. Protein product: CASSPIAGLSRNSNQPQHF. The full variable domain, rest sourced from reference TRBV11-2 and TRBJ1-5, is EAGVAQSPRYKIIEKRQSVAFWCNPISGHATLYWYQQILGQGPKLLIQFQNNGVVDDSQLPKDRFSAERLKGVDSTLKIQPAKLEDSAVYLCASSPIAGLSRNSNQPQHFGDGTRLSIL.

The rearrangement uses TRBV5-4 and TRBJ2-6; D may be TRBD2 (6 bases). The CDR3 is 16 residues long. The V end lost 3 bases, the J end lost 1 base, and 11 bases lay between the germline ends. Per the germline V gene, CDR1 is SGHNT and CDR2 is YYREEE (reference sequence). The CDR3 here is CASSWGLWSGANVLTF. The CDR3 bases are TGTGCCAGCAGCTGGGGACTTTGGTCTGGGGCCAACGTCCTGACTTTC.

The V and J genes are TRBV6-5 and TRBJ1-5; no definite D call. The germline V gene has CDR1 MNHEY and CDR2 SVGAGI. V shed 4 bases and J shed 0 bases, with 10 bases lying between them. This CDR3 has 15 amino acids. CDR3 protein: CASSSTDISNQPQHF. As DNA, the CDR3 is TGTGCCAGCAGTTCCACCGACATTAGCAATCAGCCCCAGCATTTT.

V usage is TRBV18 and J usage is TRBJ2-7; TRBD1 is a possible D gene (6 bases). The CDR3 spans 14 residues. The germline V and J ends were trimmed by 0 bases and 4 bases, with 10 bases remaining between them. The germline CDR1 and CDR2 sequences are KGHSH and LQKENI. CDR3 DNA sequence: TGTGCCAGCTCACCACCGGGGGCAGGGTACGAGCAGTACTTC. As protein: CASSPPGAGYEQYF.

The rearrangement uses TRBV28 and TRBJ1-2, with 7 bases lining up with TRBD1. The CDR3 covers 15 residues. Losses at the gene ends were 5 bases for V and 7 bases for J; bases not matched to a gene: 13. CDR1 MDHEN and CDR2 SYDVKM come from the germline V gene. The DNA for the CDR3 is TGTGCCAGCAGTCCCCATAATCGACAGGGTGGTGGCTACACCTTC. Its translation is CASSPHNRQGGGYTF.

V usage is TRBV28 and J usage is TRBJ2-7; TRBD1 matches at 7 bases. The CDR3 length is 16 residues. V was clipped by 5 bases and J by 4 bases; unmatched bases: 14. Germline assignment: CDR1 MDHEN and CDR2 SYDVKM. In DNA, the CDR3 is TGTGCCAGCAGTACCCGAACGGGACAGAGAAGTTACGAGCAGTACTTC. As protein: CASSTRTGQRSYEQYF.

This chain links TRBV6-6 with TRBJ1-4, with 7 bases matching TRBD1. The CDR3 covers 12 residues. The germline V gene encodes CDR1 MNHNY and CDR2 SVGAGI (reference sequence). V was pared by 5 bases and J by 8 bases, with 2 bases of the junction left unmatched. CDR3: CASSQDREKLFF. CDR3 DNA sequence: TGTGCCAGCAGTCAGGACAGGGAAAAACTGTTTTTT.

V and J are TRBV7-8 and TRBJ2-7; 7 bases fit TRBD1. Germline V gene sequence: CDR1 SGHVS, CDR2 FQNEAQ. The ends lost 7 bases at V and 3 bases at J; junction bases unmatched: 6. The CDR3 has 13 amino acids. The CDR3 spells CASTRTGIYEQYF. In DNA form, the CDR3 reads TGTGCCAGCACACGGACAGGAATCTACGAGCAGTACTTC.

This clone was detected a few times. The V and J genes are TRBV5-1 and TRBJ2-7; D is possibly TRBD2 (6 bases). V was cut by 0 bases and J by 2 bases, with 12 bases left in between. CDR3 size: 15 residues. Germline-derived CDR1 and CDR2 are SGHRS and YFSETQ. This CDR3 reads CASSLAGTGAYEQYF. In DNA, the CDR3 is TGCGCCAGCAGCTTGGCCGGGACGGGGGCCTACGAGCAGTACTTC.

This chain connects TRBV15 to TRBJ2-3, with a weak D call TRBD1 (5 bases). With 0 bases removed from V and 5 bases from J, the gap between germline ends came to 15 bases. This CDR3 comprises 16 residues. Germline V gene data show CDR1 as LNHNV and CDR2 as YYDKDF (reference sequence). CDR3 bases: TGTGCCACCAGCAGAGATTTGGGTACAACAGGAGATACGCAGTATTTT. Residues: CATSRDLGTTGDTQYF.

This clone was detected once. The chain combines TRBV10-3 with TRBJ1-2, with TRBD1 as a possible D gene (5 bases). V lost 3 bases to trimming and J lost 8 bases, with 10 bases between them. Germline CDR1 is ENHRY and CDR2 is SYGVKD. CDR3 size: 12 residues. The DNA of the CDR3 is TGTGCCATCAGTGAACAGGCGGAAGGCTACACCTTC. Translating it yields CAISEQAEGYTF.

The CDR3 loop is CATSRDSQGAGEQYF. The CDR3 DNA is TGTGCCACCAGCAGAGATTCTCAGGGGGCTGGGGAGCAGTACTTC. V usage is TRBV15 and J usage is TRBJ2-7, with 8 bases lining up with TRBD1. The germline CDR1 and CDR2 sequences are LNHNV and YYDKDF (reference sequence). After removal of 0 bases from V and 7 bases from J, the junction contained 8 bases not matched to a gene. The CDR3 spans 15 residues. The entire variable domain, with the rest obtained from reference TRBV15 and TRBJ2-7, is as follows: DAMVIQNPRYQVTQFGKPVTLSCSQTLNHNVMYWYQQKSSQAPKLLFHYYDKDFNNEADTPDNFQSRRPNTSFCFLDIRSPGLGDTAMYLCATSRDSQGAGEQYFGPGTRLTVT.

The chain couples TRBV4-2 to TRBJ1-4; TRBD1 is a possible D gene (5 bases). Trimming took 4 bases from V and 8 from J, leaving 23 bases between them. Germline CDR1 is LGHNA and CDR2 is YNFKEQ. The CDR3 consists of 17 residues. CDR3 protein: CASSPETAGQGGEKLFF. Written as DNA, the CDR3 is TGTGCCAGCAGCCCAGAGACGGCTGGGCAGGGTGGGGAAAAACTGTTTTTT.

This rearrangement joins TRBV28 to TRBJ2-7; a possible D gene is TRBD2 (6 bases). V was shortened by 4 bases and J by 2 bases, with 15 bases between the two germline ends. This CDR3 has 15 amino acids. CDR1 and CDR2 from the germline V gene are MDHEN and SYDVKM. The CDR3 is CASSSLGGPTYEQYF. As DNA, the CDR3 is TGTGCCAGCAGTTCCCTCGGGGGTCCAACCTACGAGCAGTACTTC.

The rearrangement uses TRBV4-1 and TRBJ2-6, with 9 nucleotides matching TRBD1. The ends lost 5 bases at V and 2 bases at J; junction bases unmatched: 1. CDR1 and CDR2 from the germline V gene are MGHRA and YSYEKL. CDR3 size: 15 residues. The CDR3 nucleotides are TGCGCCAGCAGCGGGACAGGGACTGGGGCCAACGTCCTGACTTTC. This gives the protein CASSGTGTGANVLTF.

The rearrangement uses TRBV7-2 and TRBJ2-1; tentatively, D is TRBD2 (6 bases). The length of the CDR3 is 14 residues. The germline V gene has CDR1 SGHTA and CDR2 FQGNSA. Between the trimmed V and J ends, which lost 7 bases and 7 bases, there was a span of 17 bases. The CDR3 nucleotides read TGTGCCAGCACGGGAACCAAAGGGAGGAATGAGCAGTTCTTC. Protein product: CASTGTKGRNEQFF.

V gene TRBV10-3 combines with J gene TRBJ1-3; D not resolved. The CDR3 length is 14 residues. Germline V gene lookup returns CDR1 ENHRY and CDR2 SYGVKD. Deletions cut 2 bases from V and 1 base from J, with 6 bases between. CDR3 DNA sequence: TGTGCCATCAGTGAGGACAATTCTGGAAACACCATATATTTT. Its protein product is CAISEDNSGNTIYF.